This T cell receptor beta chain came from a study of blood T cell repertoires in COVID-19. J was trimmed by 4 bases and V by 4 bases; bases with no gene match: 9. Germline V gives CDR1 LGHNA, CDR2 YNFKEQ. This CDR3 contains 19 residues. TCRdb's copy holds only in-frame clones and misses some; the assay was immunoSEQ multiplex PCR. The sample has roughly 310,000 clones; around 89% are singletons. Individuals aged about 18 to 100 years were recruited from about two dozen US areas. Donors were grouped by their self-reported clinical history. The receptor was isolated from a woman in her thirties or forties who had recovered from COVID-19. The chain is built from TRBV4-2 and TRBJ2-2; 16 nucleotides line up with TRBD2. The sequenced sample consisted of PBMCs or T cells enriched from blood (not recorded which). The CDR3 nucleotides read TGTGCCAGCAGCCTGGACCCGGGACTAGCGGGAGGGGGCACCGGGGAGCTGTTTTTT. Translation: CASSLDPGLAGGGTGELFF.